This T cell receptor (beta chain) was retrieved from a study of shared clonotypes between healthy human individuals. Data came from immunoSEQ multiplex PCR; TCRdb stores just in-frame clones and leaves some out. Of around 2.5 million clones listed, 80% to 95% were seen once; the top ten hold roughly 0.39%. The TCR originated in a man aged 18 to 35 in good health. Some clones in this sample may be carry-over from other donors' samples. The sequencing input was naive CD4+ T cells from PBMCs. Subset described: CD45RA+ positively selected.

CDR3 residues: CASSLDPPGQGASYEKLFF. The CDR3 DNA reads TGTGCCAGCAGCTTGGATCCCCCGGGACAGGGGGCCAGTTATGAAAAACTGTTTTTT. The chain joins TRBV7-2 to TRBJ1-4, with 12 bases aligning to TRBD1. The junction had 14 bases not matched to a gene; V was cut back by 3 bases and J by 6 bases. This CDR3 is 19 amino acids long. Germline CDR1 is SGHTA and CDR2 is FQGNSA.